The rows below give T cell receptor beta chains drawn from one sample of a study of T-cell memory formation after mild COVID-19. A single record per CDR3 protein comes from TCRdb applying MiXCR to the 5' RACE reads. Of about 430,000 distinct CDR3 sequences listed, about 24% are singletons. Specimen: PBMCs or a T cell subset sorted from them (not recorded which). The origin of the receptors is an adult woman who had mild COVID-19 (a few samples of this study predate the infection). Cell type and time point are not known. The CDR3 runs from the conserved cysteine through the conserved F or W. A D gene is named only where the DNA matches it firmly. A row's size may be missing; if present it is once, few, many or a size class.

>TRBV19|TRBJ1-4|TRBD1|NA
CASSRDRGHHEKLFF
TGTGCCAGTAGTCGGGACAGGGGGCATCATGAAAAACTGTTTTTT
>TRBV28|TRBJ1-5|NA|few
CASSSLRELSPPQHF
TGTGCCAGCAGTTCCCTCCGGGAGCTTTCTCCGCCCCAGCATTTT
>TRBV5-3|TRBJ2-1|NA|NA
CARSYAREPEEQFF
TGTGCCAGAAGTTACGCCCGGGAGCCCGAAGAGCAGTTCTTC
>TRBV4-1|TRBJ1-1|NA|few
CASSQDVRVANTEAFF
TGCGCCAGCAGCCAAGATGTCAGGGTTGCTAACACTGAAGCTTTCTTT
>TRBV19|TRBJ2-1|TRBD2|NA
CASSLGGGTQYNEQFF
TGTGCCAGTTCACTCGGGGGGGGCACTCAGTACAATGAGCAGTTCTTC
>TRBV6-6|TRBJ2-3|TRBD2|many
CASSYSHAGGTDTQYF
TGTGCCAGCAGTTACTCGCATGCGGGGGGAACAGATACGCAGTATTTT
>TRBV9|TRBJ2-4|NA|NA
CASSVSDSLKNIQYF
TGTGCCAGCAGCGTTTCTGACAGCCTCAAAAACATTCAGTACTTC
>TRBV11-2|TRBJ2-2|NA|NA
CASSLGQIITGLFF
TGTGCCAGCAGCTTGGGGCAGATCATAACGGGACTGTTTTTT
>TRBV4-1|TRBJ1-4|NA|NA
CASSQAPKGGLLELFF
TGCGCCAGCAGCCAAGCCCCCAAAGGGGGACTTTTGGAACTGTTTTTT
>TRBV7-2|TRBJ1-1|NA|NA
CASSLGYWDTEAFF
TGTGCCAGCAGCTTAGGTTACTGGGACACTGAAGCTTTCTTT
>TRBV18|TRBJ1-1|NA|few
CASSPSQGFGTEAFF
TGTGCCAGCTCACCTTCGCAGGGGTTTGGCACTGAAGCTTTCTTT
>TRBV13|TRBJ2-3|NA|few
CASTDTSFPARTDTQYF
TGTGCCAGCACCGATACTAGCTTTCCAGCCCGCACAGATACGCAGTATTTT
>TRBV5-1|TRBJ2-3|TRBD1|once
CASSGGQTMDTQYF
TGCGCCAGCAGCGGGGGACAGACCATGGATACGCAGTATTTT
>TRBV7-3|TRBJ2-2|NA|few
CASSLGGMNTGELFF
TGTGCCAGCAGCTTAGGGGGAATGAACACCGGGGAGCTGTTTTTT
>TRBV24-1|TRBJ2-7|TRBD1|many
CATSDTGTGTFYEQYF
TGTGCCACCAGTGATACCGGGACAGGGACCTTCTACGAGCAGTACTTC
>TRBV24-1|TRBJ2-1|TRBD2|few
CATSETTSGSFYNEQFF
TGTGCCACCAGTGAAACGACTAGCGGGAGTTTCTACAATGAGCAGTTCTTC
>TRBV20-1|TRBJ1-1|NA|NA
CSATQGPSDTEAFF
TGCAGTGCGACCCAGGGGCCCTCTGACACTGAAGCTTTCTTT
>TRBV10-3|TRBJ2-3|TRBD1|NA
CAISEDRAGTDTQYF
TGTGCCATCAGTGAGGACAGGGCCGGCACAGATACGCAGTATTTT
>TRBV5-1|TRBJ2-5|TRBD1|NA
CASSAGTGAGETQYF
TGCGCCAGCAGCGCCGGGACAGGGGCAGGGGAGACCCAGTACTTC
>TRBV6-5|TRBJ2-7|NA|NA
CASSYEGHEQYF
TGTGCCAGCAGTTATGAAGGGCACGAGCAGTACTTC
>TRBV11-2|TRBJ2-1|NA|NA
CASSFLGYSTEFF
TGTGCCAGCAGCTTTCTGGGATACTCAACGGAGTTCTTC
>TRBV29-1|TRBJ2-7|NA|few
CSVDGGHGYEQYF
TGCAGCGTTGATGGGGGACACGGCTACGAGCAGTACTTC
>TRBV14|TRBJ2-7|NA|NA
CASSLNSQGLSSYEQYF
TGTGCCAGCAGCCTCAATTCTCAGGGGCTTAGCTCCTACGAGCAGTACTTC
>TRBV12-3/TRBV12-4|TRBJ1-3|NA|NA
CASSPRTDSTGNTIYF
TGTGCCAGCAGTCCCCGGACAGATTCTACTGGAAACACCATATATTTT